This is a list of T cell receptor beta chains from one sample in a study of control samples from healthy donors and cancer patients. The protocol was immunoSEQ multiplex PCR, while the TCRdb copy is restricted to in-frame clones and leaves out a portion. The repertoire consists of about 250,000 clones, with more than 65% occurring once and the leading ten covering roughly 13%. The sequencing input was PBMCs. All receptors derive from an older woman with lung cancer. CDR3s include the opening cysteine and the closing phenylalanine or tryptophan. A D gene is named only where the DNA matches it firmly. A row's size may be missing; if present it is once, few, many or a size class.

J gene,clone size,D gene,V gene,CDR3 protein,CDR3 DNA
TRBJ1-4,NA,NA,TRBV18,CASSPFLSGATNEKLFF,TGTGCCAGCTCCCCCTTTCTTTCGGGTGCAACTAATGAAAAACTGTTTTTT
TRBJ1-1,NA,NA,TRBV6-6,CASSYWGRDTEAFF,TGTGCCAGCAGTTACTGGGGGCGAGACACTGAAGCTTTCTTT
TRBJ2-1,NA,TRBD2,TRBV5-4,CASSLGGLAGIVSYNEQFF,TGTGCCAGCAGCTTGGGGGGACTAGCGGGGATCGTTTCCTACAATGAGCAGTTCTTC
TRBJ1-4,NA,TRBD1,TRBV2,CASRRDRAYEKLFF,TGTGCCAGCAGGAGGGACAGGGCCTATGAAAAACTGTTTTTT
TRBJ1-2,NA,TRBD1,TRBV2,CASRAIYGQGTNYGYTF,TGTGCCAGCAGGGCAATCTACGGACAGGGGACTAACTATGGCTACACCTTC
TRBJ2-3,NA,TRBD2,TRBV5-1,CASRTGLAGLTDTQYF,TGCGCCAGCAGGACGGGGCTAGCGGGGCTCACAGATACGCAGTATTTT
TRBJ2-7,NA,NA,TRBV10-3,CAISEGSPYEQYF,TGTGCCATCAGTGAGGGCTCTCCCTACGAGCAGTACTTC
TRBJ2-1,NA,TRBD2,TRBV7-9,CASSSKGLANNEQFF,TGTGCCAGCAGCTCAAAAGGACTAGCCAACAATGAGCAGTTCTTC
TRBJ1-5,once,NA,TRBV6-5,CASTESGWYDQPQHF,TGTGCCAGCACCGAGTCCGGTTGGTACGATCAGCCCCAGCATTTT
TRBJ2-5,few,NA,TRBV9,CASSVGVAGTAGTQYF,TGTGCCAGCAGCGTCGGGGTGGCCGGAACGGCTGGGACCCAGTACTTC
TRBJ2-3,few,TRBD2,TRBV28,CASTLEGLAGGSTDTQYF,TGTGCCAGCACCCTCGAGGGGCTAGCGGGAGGAAGCACAGATACGCAGTATTTT
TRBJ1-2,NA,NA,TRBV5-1,CASSYGQREAYGYTF,TGCGCCAGCAGCTATGGACAGCGGGAGGCCTATGGCTACACCTTC
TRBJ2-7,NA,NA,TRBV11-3,CASSLNTGRGEQYF,TGTGCCAGCAGCTTAAACACGGGTCGGGGCGAGCAGTACTTC
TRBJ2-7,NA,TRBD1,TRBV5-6,CASSLDGTGFYEQYF,TGTGCCAGCAGCTTGGATGGGACAGGGTTCTACGAGCAGTACTTC
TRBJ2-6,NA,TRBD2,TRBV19,CASSIASGRAGANVLTF,TGTGCCAGTAGTATAGCTAGCGGGAGGGCTGGGGCCAACGTCCTGACTTTC
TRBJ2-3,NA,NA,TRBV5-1,CASSPDTGTFGDTQYF,TGCGCCAGCAGCCCGGACACAGGGACGTTCGGAGATACGCAGTATTTT
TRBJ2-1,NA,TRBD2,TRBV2,CASSAGLAGGYNEQFF,TGTGCCAGCAGTGCGGGACTAGCGGGGGGGTACAATGAGCAGTTCTTC
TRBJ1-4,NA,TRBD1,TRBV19,CASSQDRANEKLFF,TGTGCCAGTAGCCAAGACAGGGCTAATGAAAAACTGTTTTTT
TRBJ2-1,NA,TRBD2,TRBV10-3,CATSLLAEISYNEQFF,TGTGCCACTTCCCTCCTAGCGGAAATCTCCTACAATGAGCAGTTCTTC
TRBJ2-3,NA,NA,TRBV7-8,CASSLGGRTDTQYF,TGTGCCAGCAGTCTGGGGGGCCGCACAGATACGCAGTATTTT
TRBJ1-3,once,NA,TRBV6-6,CASRFPQESSGNTIYF,TGTGCCAGCAGATTCCCCCAGGAGAGCTCTGGAAACACCATATATTTT
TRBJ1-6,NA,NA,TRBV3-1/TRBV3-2,CASSLTQITSPLHF,TGTGCCAGCAGCCTTACACAGATTACATCACCCCTCCACTTT
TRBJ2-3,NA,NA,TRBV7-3,CASSSDAPSDTQYF,TGTGCCAGCAGCTCGGACGCACCTTCAGATACGCAGTATTTT
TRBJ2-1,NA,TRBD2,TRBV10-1,CASSESGTGGEDEQFF,TGCGCCAGCAGTGAGTCGGGAACGGGAGGTGAGGATGAGCAGTTCTTC
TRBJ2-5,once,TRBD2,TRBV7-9,CASSLAGLAGSAETQYF,TGTGCCAGCAGCTTAGCGGGACTAGCGGGCTCCGCAGAGACCCAGTACTTC
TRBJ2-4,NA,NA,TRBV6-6,CASRDWGNIQYF,TGTGCCAGCAGGGACTGGGGAAACATTCAGTACTTC
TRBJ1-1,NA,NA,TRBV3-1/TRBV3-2,CASSQDPGRYTEAFF,TGTGCCAGCAGCCAAGACCCCGGGCGGTACACTGAAGCTTTCTTT
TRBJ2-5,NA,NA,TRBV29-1,CSVRTDQETQYF,TGCAGCGTTCGGACGGACCAAGAGACCCAGTACTTC
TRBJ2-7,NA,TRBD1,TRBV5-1,CASSQTTSRGYEQYF,TGCGCCAGCAGCCAAACTACTTCCAGGGGGTACGAGCAGTACTTC
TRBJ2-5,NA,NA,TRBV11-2,CASSSTTGSETQYF,TGTGCCAGCAGCTCGACCACAGGGTCGGAGACCCAGTACTTC
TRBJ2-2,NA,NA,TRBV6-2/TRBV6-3,CASTPGNRDTGELFF,TGTGCCAGCACCCCCGGGAACCGGGACACCGGGGAGCTGTTTTTT
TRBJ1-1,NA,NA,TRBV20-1,CSARDRTEAFF,TGCAGTGCTAGAGATCGGACTGAAGCTTTCTTT
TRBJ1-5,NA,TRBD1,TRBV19,CASSIGLGRGNQPQHF,TGTGCCAGTAGTATAGGCTTGGGCAGGGGGAATCAGCCCCAGCATTTT
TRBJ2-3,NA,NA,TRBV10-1,CASSPGVTDTQYF,TGCGCCAGCAGTCCCGGGGTCACAGATACGCAGTATTTT
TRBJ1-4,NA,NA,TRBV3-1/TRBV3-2,CASSEMIGGREKLFF,TGTGCCAGCAGCGAAATGATAGGCGGGCGTGAAAAACTGTTTTTT
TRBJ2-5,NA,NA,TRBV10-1,CASSDWTEETQYF,TGCGCCAGCAGTGATTGGACCGAGGAGACCCAGTACTTC
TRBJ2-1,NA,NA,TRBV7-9,CASSLGASGYNEQFF,TGTGCCAGCAGCTTAGGGGCTAGTGGTTACAATGAGCAGTTCTTC
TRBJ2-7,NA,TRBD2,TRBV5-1,CASRATSGSPNYEQYF,TGCGCCAGCAGGGCCACTAGCGGGAGCCCTAACTACGAGCAGTACTTC
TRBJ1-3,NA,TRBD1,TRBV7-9,CASSFTTGAGNTIYF,TGTGCCAGCAGCTTTACGACAGGGGCTGGAAACACCATATATTTT
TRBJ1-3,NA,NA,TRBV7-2,CASSLRRGTGNTIYF,TGTGCCAGCAGCTTACGCAGGGGTACTGGAAACACCATATATTTT